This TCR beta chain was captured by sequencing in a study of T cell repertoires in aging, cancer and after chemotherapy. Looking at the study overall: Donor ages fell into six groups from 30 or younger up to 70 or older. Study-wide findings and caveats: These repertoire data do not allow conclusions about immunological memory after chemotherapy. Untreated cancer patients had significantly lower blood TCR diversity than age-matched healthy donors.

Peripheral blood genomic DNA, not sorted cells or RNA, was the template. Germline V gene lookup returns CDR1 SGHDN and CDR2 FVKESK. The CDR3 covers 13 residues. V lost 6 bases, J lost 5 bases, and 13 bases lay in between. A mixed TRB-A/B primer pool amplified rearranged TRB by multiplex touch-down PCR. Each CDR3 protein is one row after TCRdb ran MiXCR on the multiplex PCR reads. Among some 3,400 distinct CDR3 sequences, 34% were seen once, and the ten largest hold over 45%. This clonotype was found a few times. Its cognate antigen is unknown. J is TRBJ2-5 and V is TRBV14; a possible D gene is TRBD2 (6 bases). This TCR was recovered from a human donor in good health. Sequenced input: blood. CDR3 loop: CASSPRGGETQYF. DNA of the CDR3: TGTGCCAGCAGTCCCCGGGGAGGCGAGACCCAGTACTTC.